These 29 T cell receptor beta chains came from one sample sequenced in a study of regulatory T cells in long-lasting Graves disease (dated by TCRdb to about 2021). The library relied on multiplex PCR. For sequencing, an Illumina HiSeq 4000 was employed. TCR beta libraries were built with iRepertoire HTBI primers and Arm-PCR amplification of CDR3 regions. The public reads were reanalyzed by TCRdb: fastp trimming at Q25, MiXCR alignment, in-frame beta chains only. Entries are consolidated by CDR3 protein sequence, retaining the most common genes and DNA. Present in this sample are around 400,000 distinct CDR3 sequences, 15% of which were seen just once. The ten top clones hold over 7.5% of the sample. This specimen's time point label, interpreted: newly diagnosed GD, antithyroid drugs for less than 3 months. RNA was extracted from PBMCs in TRIzol for both TCR sequencing and RNA sequencing. These data also formed part of another study, on T cells in Graves' hyperthyroidism and ophthalmopathy.

The sequencing here drew on peripheral blood mononuclear cells (PBMCs), taken at new diagnosis, from a patient treated with antithyroid drugs. The source is a woman aged 40 to 50 with Graves disease. Donor details come from another sample of the same person, matched by shared clones.

The rearrangement uses TRBV2 and TRBJ2-2; TRBD2 aligns across 11 bases. CDR1 is SNHLY, CDR2 FYNNEI, per germline. J lost 0 bases, V lost 7 bases, and 10 bases had no gene match. The CDR3 covers 18 residues. The CDR3 region is CASKGMLAGGTNTGELFF. In nucleotides, the CDR3 is TGTGCCAGCAAGGGGATGCTAGCGGGAGGAACGAACACCGGGGAGCTGTTTTTT.

There are many counts of this clonotype. This CDR3 is CASSLETNADTQYF. The CDR3 DNA reads TGTGCCAGCAGCCTCGAGACCAACGCAGATACGCAGTATTTT. This chain links TRBV3-1 with TRBJ2-3; D is uncertain. This CDR3 region has 14 residues. The V end lost 4 bases, the J end lost 4 bases, and 12 bases lay between the germline ends. CDR1 is LGHDT and CDR2 is YNNKEL in the germline V gene (reference sequence).

There are a few counts of this clonotype. V gene TRBV7-3 combines with J gene TRBJ2-6, with D maybe TRBD1 (5 bases). Germline CDR1 reads SGHTA; CDR2 reads FQGTGA. V lost 5 bases, J lost 0 bases, and 14 bases lay in between. The CDR3 runs 17 residues. In nucleotides, the CDR3 is TGTGCCAGCAGCGATACTGCCAGGGTCTCTGGGGCCAACGTCCTGACTTTC. It translates to CASSDTARVSGANVLTF.

This chain uses TRBV7-3 with TRBJ2-1; 7 bases are shared with TRBD2. The J call could be wrong; TRBJ2-5 is a better fit for the DNA end. This CDR3 has 17 amino acids. Germline CDR1 is SGHTA and CDR2 is FQGTGA. The CDR3 loop reads CASSLGGSGPRGETQYF. The CDR3 DNA reads TGTGCCAGCAGCTTAGGAGGTAGCGGGCCCCGTGGAGAGACCCAGTACTTC.

This clonotype showed up many times. This rearrangement joins TRBV6-1 to TRBJ2-7, with D possibly matching TRBD2 (6 bases). The V gene lost 5 bases and the J gene lost 6 bases, with 20 bases spanning the gap. The CDR3 spans 15 residues. The germline V gene encodes CDR1 MNHNS and CDR2 SASEGT. The CDR3, as DNA: TGTGCCAGCAGTCCCGGACCTCCAACTAGCTCCGAGCAGTACTTC. Translating gives CASSPGPPTSSEQYF.

This clonotype has only a few counts. The V and J genes are TRBV28 and TRBJ2-7; TRBD1 matches 11 bases. The CDR3 is 19 residues long. Germline V CDR1 and CDR2: MDHEN, SYDVKM. V trimming: 4 bases; J trimming: 3 bases; junction bases outside the gene matches: 17. The CDR3 sequence: CASSSHETWDRGSDYEQYF. In nucleotides, the CDR3 is TGTGCCAGCAGTTCCCACGAAACCTGGGACAGGGGGTCGGACTACGAGCAGTACTTC.

The chain joins TRBV11-3 to TRBJ2-7; no reliable D call. Trimming left V 4 bases short and J 4 bases short, with 11 bases between. This CDR3 contains 13 residues. In germline, CDR1 is SGHNT, CDR2 YENEEA. The CDR3 region has the DNA TGTGCCAGCAGCTCTGTGCAACCGTACGAGCAGTACTTC. This translates into CASSSVQPYEQYF.

This clonotype was seen many times. This rearrangement joins TRBV7-2 to TRBJ2-7; D is unclear. In germline, CDR1 is SGHTA, CDR2 FQGNSA. V gave up 2 bases and J gave up 6 bases, with 5 bases separating them. CDR3 length: 11 residues. The CDR3 reads CASSLNSEQYF. The CDR3 DNA reads TGTGCCAGCAGCTTAAACAGCGAGCAGTACTTC.

This clonotype has only a few counts. The V gene is TRBV6-9, the J gene TRBJ2-6; D is unclear. CDR3 length equals 16 residues. The germline V gene encodes CDR1 MNHGY and CDR2 SVAAGI. V was shortened by 3 bases and J by 0 bases, with 9 bases between the two germline ends. Written as DNA, the CDR3 is TGTGCCAGCAGTTACGACCAGAGCTCTGGGGCCAACGTCCTGACTTTC. Its translation: CASSYDQSSGANVLTF.

This clonotype has at least ten counts. The rearrangement joins TRBV14 to TRBJ2-4; D unresolved. CDR3 size: 12 residues. The germline V and J ends were trimmed by 0 bases and 6 bases, with 3 bases remaining between them. The germline V gene has CDR1 SGHDN and CDR2 FVKESK. The CDR3 loop is CASSQEANIQYF. CDR3 DNA sequence: TGTGCCAGCAGCCAAGAAGCAAACATTCAGTACTTC.

This clonotype came up many times. The rearrangement links TRBV12-3 or TRBV12-4 to TRBJ2-1, with TRBD1 matching over 9 bases. J gave up 5 bases and V 5 bases, and 10 bases lay outside the gene matches. The CDR3 extends over 16 amino acids. As DNA, the CDR3 is TGTGCCAGCAGTCTCCCCCGGGACAGGGAAGACAATGAGCAGTTCTTC. It codes for CASSLPRDREDNEQFF.

The J gene is TRBJ1-1, the V gene TRBV20-1; 8 positions match TRBD1. CDR3 length: 14 residues. Trimming took 6 bases from V and 0 from J; bases not matched to a gene: 6. Germline values: CDR1 DFQATT, CDR2 SNEGSKA (reference sequence). CDR3 sequence: CSANLGQVNTEAFF. CDR3 DNA sequence: TGCAGTGCCAACTTGGGACAGGTGAACACTGAAGCTTTCTTT.

The table lists this clonotype with many counts. V is TRBV12-3 or TRBV12-4 and J is TRBJ1-2, with TRBD1 matching over 7 bases. Trimming removed 4 bases from V and 8 bases from J; junction bases left unmatched: 7. This CDR3 has 13 residues. The CDR3 DNA follows: TGTGCCAGCAGTTCCCCACAGGGGAGAGGCTACACCTTC. As protein: CASSSPQGRGYTF.

There are many counts of this clonotype. J is TRBJ2-5 and V is TRBV6-5, with 11 bases aligning to TRBD2. The ends lost 2 bases at V and 5 bases at J; junction bases unmatched: 13. Germline V gene sequence: CDR1 MNHEY, CDR2 SVGAGI. The CDR3 sequence is 18 residues long. The CDR3 protein is CASSYVMVAGGPGETQYF. The CDR3 nucleotides are TGTGCCAGCAGTTACGTGATGGTAGCGGGAGGGCCGGGGGAGACCCAGTACTTC.

In this sample, this clonotype turned up many times. The gene calls are TRBV10-2 and TRBJ2-1; D gene unclear. V was shortened by 7 bases and J by 2 bases, with 12 bases between the two germline ends. The germline V gene encodes CDR1 WSHSY and CDR2 SAAADI. The CDR3 is made up of 14 amino acids. In DNA form, the CDR3 reads TGCGCCAGCATCGCCCCTGAAACCTACAATGAGCAGTTCTTC. Residues: CASIAPETYNEQFF.

V is TRBV19 and J is TRBJ2-1; TRBD1 aligns across 7 bases. The CDR3 is made up of 15 amino acids. V lost 5 bases and J lost 6; bases outside the gene matches: 10. Germline CDR1 is LNHDA and CDR2 is SQIVND (reference sequence). CDR3 bases: TGTGCCAGTAGTTCCCCCCGACAGGGTCGCAATGAGCAGTTCTTC. This codes for CASSSPRQGRNEQFF.

This clonotype occurred many times. CDR3 nucleotides: TGTGCCAGCAGCCGCGGTCCGCTCCTCTCCTACGAGCAGTACTTC. The encoded protein is CASSRGPLLSYEQYF. The chain employs TRBV7-8 and TRBJ2-7; no definite D call. V lost 5 bases and J lost 0, with 14 bases in between. Germline V lookup: CDR1 SGHVS, CDR2 FQNEAQ. The CDR3 is 15 amino acids.

This clonotype was recorded a few times. V usage is TRBV18 and J usage is TRBJ2-3, with D unresolved. The CDR3 has 13 amino acids. Germline loops: CDR1 KGHSH, CDR2 LQKENI. The V end was cut by 3 bases, the J end by 2 bases, with 6 bases between. The CDR3 region has the DNA TGTGCCAGCTCACCGGGATTCACAGATACGCAGTATTTT. It codes for CASSPGFTDTQYF. Full variable domain (outside the CDR3, taken from reference TRBV18 and TRBJ2-3): NAGVMQNPRHLVRRRGQEARLRCSPMKGHSHVYWYRQLPEEGLKFMVYLQKENIIDESGMPKERFSAEFPKEGPSILRIQQVVRGDSAAYFCASSPGFTDTQYFGPGTRLTVL.

This clonotype was seen more than once but under ten times. The V and J genes are TRBV7-8 and TRBJ1-4; unclear D gene. This CDR3 has 13 amino acids. V dropped 5 bases and J dropped 6 bases, with 10 bases sitting between them. Germline assignment: CDR1 SGHVS and CDR2 FQNEAQ. Here the CDR3 reads CASSHVRDEKLFF. The CDR3 DNA is TGTGCCAGCAGCCATGTCCGTGATGAAAAACTGTTTTTT.

This clonotype has ten or more counts. The CDR3 region has the DNA TGTGCCAGCAGTGCCCCCAATCAGCCCCAGCATTTT. It encodes CASSAPNQPQHF. V is TRBV2 and J is TRBJ1-5; D is undetermined. The CDR3 is 12 residues long. In germline, CDR1 is SNHLY, CDR2 FYNNEI. The V end lost 4 bases, the J end lost 3 bases, and 4 bases lay between the germline ends. The entire variable domain, with the rest obtained from reference TRBV2 and TRBJ1-5, is as follows: EPEVTQTPSHQVTQMGQEVILRCVPISNHLYFYWYRQILGQKVEFLVSFYNNEISEKSEIFDDQFSVERPDGSNFTLKIRSTKLEDSAMYFCASSAPNQPQHFGDGTRLSIL.

The rearrangement links TRBV7-6 to TRBJ2-5; 7 bases are shared with TRBD1. Germline CDR1 is SGHVS and CDR2 is FNYEAQ. Trimming removed 7 bases from V and 4 bases from J; junction bases left unmatched: 9. The CDR3 sequence is 14 residues long. CDR3 sequence: CASTYTTGRETQYF. For the CDR3, the DNA is TGTGCCAGCACCTATACGACAGGGCGAGAGACCCAGTACTTC. Full variable domain (outside the CDR3, taken from reference TRBV7-6 and TRBJ2-5): GAGVSQSPRYKVTKRGQDVALRCDPISGHVSLYWYRQALGQGPEFLTYFNYEAQQDKSGLPNDRFSAERPEGSISTLTIQRTEQRDSAMYRCASTYTTGRETQYFGPGTRLLVL.

Worth noting for this clonotype: A much larger clone lies one base from this, so it may be a read error. The V call is TRBV5-6, the J call TRBJ1-1, with 11 bases fitting TRBD1. The CDR3 covers 15 residues. Per the germline V gene, CDR1 is SGHDT and CDR2 is YYEEEE. Trimming at V came to 4 bases and at J to 6 bases, leaving 8 bases not matched to a gene. The DNA of the CDR3 is TGTGCCAGCAGCGACCGGACAGGGGGCTTGTCTGAAGCTTTCTTT. Translation: CASSDRTGGLSEAFF.

This clonotype showed up many times. V and J are TRBV28 and TRBJ2-7, with D possibly being TRBD1 (6 bases). V lost 7 bases and J lost 5, with 18 bases in between. CDR3 length equals 14 residues. Germline V gene data show CDR1 as MDHEN and CDR2 as SYDVKM. As DNA, the CDR3 is TGTGCCAGCACCATGACAGGAGGACTTAACGAGCAGTACTTC. This sequence encodes CASTMTGGLNEQYF.

This clonotype was counted only a few times. A junction boundary mismatches the germline segment, possibly from a read error. CDR3 nucleotide sequence: TGTGCCAGCTCACCATCCATGAACACTGAAGCTTCCTTT. It translates to CASSPSMNTEASF. The V and J genes are TRBV13 and TRBJ1-1; D gene unclear. This CDR3 contains 13 residues. The V gene's germline CDR1 is PRHDT and CDR2 FYEKMQ (reference sequence). The complete variable domain, with remaining parts taken from reference TRBV13 and TRBJ1-1, reads AAGVIQSPRHLIKEKRETATLKCYPIPRHDTVYWYQQGPGQDPQFLISFYEKMQSDKGSIPDRFSAQQFSDYHSELNMSSLELGDSALYFCASSPSMNTEASFGQGTRLTVV.

This clonotype showed up many times. The chain combines TRBV28 with TRBJ2-1, with 12 positions matching TRBD1. CDR3 size: 15 residues. V shed 6 bases, J shed 9 bases, and the junction held 9 bases outside the gene matches. The germline CDR1 and CDR2 sequences are MDHEN and SYDVKM. The CDR3 DNA follows: TGTGCCAGCAGCCCGGGACAGGGGGCATCAAGTGAGCAGTTCTTC. Translated, it gives CASSPGQGASSEQFF.

Regarding this clonotype: A read error may produce the germline difference seen at one junction end. This chain links TRBV6-1 with TRBJ1-2, with 11 bases matching TRBD1. This CDR3 is 16 amino acids long. Germline V gene lookup returns CDR1 MNHNS and CDR2 SASEGT. CDR3 protein: CASSESYWDRGYGCTF. CDR3 DNA: TGTGCCAGCAGTGAATCCTACTGGGACAGGGGGTATGGCTGCACCTTC.

This clonotype appeared many times. J is TRBJ1-4 and V is TRBV28; D remains ambiguous. The CDR3 totals 14 residues. Germline V CDR1 and CDR2: MDHEN, SYDVKM. The CDR3 loop is CAFLPIPRHEKLFF. The CDR3 bases are TGTGCTTTCCTCCCCATACCACGTCATGAAAAACTGTTTTTT.

This clonotype was seen repeatedly, ten times or more. This chain connects TRBV28 to TRBJ2-1; maybe TRBD2 (6 bases). Trimming took off 6 bases at V and 0 bases at J, with 15 bases between the two ends. This CDR3 has 16 residues. Germline V lookup: CDR1 MDHEN, CDR2 SYDVKM. The CDR3 here is CASRLDPGSSYNEQFF. The DNA of the CDR3 is TGTGCCAGCAGGCTGGACCCCGGGAGCTCCTACAATGAGCAGTTCTTC.

The chain couples TRBV2 to TRBJ2-3; a weak D match, TRBD2 (6 bases). V was shortened by 8 bases and J by 0 bases, with 12 bases between the two germline ends. This CDR3 is 14 amino acids long. The germline gives CDR1 SNHLY, CDR2 FYNNEI. The CDR3 spells CASGGDWSTDTQYF. DNA for the CDR3: TGTGCCAGCGGAGGGGACTGGAGCACAGATACGCAGTATTTT.